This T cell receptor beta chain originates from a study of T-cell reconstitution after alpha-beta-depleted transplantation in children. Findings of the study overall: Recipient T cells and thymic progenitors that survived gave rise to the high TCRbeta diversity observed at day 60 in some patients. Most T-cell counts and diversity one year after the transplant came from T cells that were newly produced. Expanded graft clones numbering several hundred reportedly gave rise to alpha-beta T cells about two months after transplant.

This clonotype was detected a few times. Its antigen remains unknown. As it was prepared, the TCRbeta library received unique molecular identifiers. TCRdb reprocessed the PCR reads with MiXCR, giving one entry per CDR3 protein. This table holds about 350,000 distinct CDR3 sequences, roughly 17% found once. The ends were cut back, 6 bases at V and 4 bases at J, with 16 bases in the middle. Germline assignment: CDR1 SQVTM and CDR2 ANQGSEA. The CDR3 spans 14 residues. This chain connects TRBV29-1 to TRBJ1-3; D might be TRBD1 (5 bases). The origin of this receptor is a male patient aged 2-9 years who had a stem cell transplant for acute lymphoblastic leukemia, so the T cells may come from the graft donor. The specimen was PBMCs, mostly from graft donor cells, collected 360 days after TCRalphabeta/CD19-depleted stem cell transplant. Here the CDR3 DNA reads TGCAGCGTCGGGGACCCCCGACACGGAAACACCATATATTTT. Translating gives CSVGDPRHGNTIYF.